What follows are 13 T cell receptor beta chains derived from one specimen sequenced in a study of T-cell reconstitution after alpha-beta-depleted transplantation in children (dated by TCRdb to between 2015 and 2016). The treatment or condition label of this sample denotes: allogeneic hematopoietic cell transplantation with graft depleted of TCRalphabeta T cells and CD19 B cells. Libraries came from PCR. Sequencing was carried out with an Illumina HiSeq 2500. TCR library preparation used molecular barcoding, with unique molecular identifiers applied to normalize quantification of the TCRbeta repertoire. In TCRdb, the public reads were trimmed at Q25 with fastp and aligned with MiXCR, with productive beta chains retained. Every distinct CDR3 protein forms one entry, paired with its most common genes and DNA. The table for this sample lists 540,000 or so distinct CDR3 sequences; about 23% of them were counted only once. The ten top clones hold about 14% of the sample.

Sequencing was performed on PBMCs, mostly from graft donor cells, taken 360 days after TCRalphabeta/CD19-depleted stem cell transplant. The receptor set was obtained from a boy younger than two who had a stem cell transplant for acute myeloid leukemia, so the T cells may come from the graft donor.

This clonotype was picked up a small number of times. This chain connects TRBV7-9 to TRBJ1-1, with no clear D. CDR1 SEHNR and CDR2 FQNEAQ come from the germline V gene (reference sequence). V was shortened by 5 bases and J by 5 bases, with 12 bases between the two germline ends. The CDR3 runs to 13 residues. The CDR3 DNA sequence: TGTGCCAGCAGCCCACCAGTTAGGACTGAAGCTTTCTTT. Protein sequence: CASSPPVRTEAFF.

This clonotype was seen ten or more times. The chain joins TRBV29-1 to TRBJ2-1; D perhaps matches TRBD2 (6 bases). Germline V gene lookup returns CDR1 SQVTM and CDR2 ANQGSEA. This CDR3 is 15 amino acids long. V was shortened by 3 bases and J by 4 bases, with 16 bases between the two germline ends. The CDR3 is CSVDGGVAPYNEQFF. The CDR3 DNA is TGCAGCGTTGATGGCGGGGTGGCCCCTTACAATGAGCAGTTCTTC.

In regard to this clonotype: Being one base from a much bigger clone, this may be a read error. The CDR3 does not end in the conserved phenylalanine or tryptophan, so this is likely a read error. CDR3 bases: TGTGCCACCAGCAGATCCCAGGGGTACGAGCAGTACATC. It codes for CATSRSQGYEQYI. The V gene is TRBV15, the J gene TRBJ2-7; tentative D call: TRBD1 (6 bases). With 2 bases removed from V and 4 bases from J, the gap between germline ends came to 9 bases. The CDR3 is 13 amino acids. The germline gives CDR1 LNHNV, CDR2 YYDKDF (reference sequence).

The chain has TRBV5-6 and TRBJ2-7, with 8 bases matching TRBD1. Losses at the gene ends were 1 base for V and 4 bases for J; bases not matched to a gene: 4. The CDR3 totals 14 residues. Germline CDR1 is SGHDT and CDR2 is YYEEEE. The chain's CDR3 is CASSLQGARYEQYV. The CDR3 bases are TGTGCCAGCAGCTTGCAGGGGGCGAGATACGAGCAGTACGTC.

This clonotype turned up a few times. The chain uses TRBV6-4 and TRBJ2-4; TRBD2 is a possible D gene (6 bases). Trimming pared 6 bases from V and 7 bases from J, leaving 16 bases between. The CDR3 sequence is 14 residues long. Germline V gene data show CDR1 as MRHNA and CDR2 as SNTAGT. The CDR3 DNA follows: TGTGCCAGCAGCCCGCGGGAACCGGGGAACATTCAGTACTTC. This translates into CASSPREPGNIQYF.

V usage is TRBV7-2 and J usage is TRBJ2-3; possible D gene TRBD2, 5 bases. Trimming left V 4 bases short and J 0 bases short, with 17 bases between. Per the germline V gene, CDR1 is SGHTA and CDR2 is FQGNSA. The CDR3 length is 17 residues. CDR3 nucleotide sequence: TGTGCCAGCAGCTCAGGAGGTTGGGCGGCGAGCACAGATACGCAGTATTTT. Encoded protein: CASSSGGWAASTDTQYF.

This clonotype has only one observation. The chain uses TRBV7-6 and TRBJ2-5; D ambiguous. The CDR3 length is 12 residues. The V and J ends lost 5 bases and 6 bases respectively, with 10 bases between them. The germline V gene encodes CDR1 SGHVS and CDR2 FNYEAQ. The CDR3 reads CASSPTEKTQYF. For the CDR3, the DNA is TGTGCCAGCAGCCCGACGGAGAAGACCCAGTACTTC.

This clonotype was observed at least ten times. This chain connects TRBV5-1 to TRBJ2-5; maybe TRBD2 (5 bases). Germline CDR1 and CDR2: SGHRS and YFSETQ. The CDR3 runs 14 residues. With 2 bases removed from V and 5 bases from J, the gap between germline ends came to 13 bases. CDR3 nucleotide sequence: TGCGCCAGCAGCTTTAGAGGGATTACGGAGACCCAGTACTTC. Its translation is CASSFRGITETQYF. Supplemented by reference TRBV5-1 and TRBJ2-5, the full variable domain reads KAGVTQTPRYLIKTRGQQVTLSCSPISGHRSVSWYQQTPGQGLQFLFEYFSETQRNKGNFPGRFSGRQFSNSRSEMNVSTLELGDSALYLCASSFRGITETQYFGPGTRLLVL.

The DNA for the CDR3 is TGCGCCAGCAGCTTGAATGACGATACGCAGTATTTT. Translating it yields CASSLNDDTQYF. V and J are TRBV5-1 and TRBJ2-3; D is unresolved. CDR3 length equals 12 residues. The V and J ends lost 1 base and 6 bases respectively, with 6 bases between them. Germline V gives CDR1 SGHRS, CDR2 YFSETQ.

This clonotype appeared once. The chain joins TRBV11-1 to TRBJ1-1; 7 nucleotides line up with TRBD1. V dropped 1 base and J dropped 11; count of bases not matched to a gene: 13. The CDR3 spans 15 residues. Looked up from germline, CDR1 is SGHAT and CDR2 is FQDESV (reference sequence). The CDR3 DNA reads TGTGCCAGCAGCTTAGTGGTAGGACAGGACAGCGTCGCTTTCTTT. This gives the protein CASSLVVGQDSVAFF. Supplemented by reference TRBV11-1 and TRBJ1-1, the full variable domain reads EAEVAQSPRYKITEKSQAVAFWCDPISGHATLYWYRQILGQGPELLVQFQDESVVDDSQLPKDRFSAERLKGVDSTLKIQPAELGDSAMYLCASSLVVGQDSVAFFGQGTRLTVV.

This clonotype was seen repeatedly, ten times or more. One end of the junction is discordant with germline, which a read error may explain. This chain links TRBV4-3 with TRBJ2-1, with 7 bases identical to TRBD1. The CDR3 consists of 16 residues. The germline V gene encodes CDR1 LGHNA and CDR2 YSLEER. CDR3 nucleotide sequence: TGCGCCAGCAGTCAAGCCTTACAGGGGACCTACAATGAGCAGTTCTTC. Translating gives CASSQALQGTYNEQFF.

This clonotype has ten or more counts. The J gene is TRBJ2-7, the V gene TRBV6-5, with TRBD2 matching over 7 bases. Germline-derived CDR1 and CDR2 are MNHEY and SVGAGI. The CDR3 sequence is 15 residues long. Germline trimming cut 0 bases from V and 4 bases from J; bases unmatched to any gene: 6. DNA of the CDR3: TGTGCCAGCAGTTACTCGAAAACGGGAGGATACGAGCAGTACTTC. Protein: CASSYSKTGGYEQYF.

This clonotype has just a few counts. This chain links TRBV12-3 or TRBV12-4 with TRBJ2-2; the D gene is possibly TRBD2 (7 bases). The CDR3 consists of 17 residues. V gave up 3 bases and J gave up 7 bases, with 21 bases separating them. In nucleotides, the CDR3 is TGTGCCAGCAGTTTTTTTGGGGGGGGCCGAGTAGGCGGGGAGCTGTTTTTT. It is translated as CASSFFGGGRVGGELFF.